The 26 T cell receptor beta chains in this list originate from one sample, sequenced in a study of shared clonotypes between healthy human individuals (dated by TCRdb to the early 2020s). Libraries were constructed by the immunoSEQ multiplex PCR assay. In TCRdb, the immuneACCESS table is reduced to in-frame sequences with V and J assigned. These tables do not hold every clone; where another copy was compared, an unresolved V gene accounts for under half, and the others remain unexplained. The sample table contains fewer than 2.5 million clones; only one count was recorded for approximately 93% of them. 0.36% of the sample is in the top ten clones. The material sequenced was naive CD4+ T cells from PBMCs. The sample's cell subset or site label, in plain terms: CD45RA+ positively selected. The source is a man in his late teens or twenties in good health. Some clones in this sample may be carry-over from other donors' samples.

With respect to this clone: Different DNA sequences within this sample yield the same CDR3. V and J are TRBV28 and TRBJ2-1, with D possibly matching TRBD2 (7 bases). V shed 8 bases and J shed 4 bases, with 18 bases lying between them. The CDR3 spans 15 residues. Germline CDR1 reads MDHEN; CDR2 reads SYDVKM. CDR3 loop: CASSGGGRSYNEQFF. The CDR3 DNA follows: TGTGCCAGCTCTGGGGGGGGCAGGTCGTACAATGAGCAGTTCTTC.

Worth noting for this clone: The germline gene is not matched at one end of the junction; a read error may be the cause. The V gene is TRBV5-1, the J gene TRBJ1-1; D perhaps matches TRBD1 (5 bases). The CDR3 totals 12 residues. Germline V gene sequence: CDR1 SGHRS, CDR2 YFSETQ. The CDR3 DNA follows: TGCGCCAGCAGCCCCCAGGAGGGTGGAGGGGTCTTT. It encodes CASSPQEGGGVF.

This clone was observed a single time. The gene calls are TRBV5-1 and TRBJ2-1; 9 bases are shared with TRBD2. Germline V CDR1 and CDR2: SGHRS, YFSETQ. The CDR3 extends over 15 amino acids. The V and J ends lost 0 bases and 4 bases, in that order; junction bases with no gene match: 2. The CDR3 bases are TGCGCCAGCAGCTTGGATAGCGGGGGATACAATGAGCAGTTCTTC. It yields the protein CASSLDSGGYNEQFF.

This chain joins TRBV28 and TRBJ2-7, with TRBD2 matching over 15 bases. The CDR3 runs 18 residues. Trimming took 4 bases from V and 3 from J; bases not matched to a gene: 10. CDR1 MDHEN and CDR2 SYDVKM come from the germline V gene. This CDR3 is CASSSPGGLAGGNYEQYF. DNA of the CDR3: TGTGCCAGCAGTTCTCCGGGTGGACTAGCGGGAGGGAACTACGAGCAGTACTTC. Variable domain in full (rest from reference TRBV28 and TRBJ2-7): DVKVTQSSRYLVKRTGEKVFLECVQDMDHENMFWYRQDPGLGLRLIYFSYDVKMKEKGDIPEGYSVSREKKERFSLILESASTNQTSMYLCASSSPGGLAGGNYEQYFGPGTRLTVT.

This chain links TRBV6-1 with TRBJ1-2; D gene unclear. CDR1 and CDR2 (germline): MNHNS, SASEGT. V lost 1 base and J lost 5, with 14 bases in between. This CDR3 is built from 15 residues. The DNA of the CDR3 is TGTGCCAGCAGTGAAGATGAAAGGGTTGGATATGGCTACACCTTC. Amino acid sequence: CASSEDERVGYGYTF.

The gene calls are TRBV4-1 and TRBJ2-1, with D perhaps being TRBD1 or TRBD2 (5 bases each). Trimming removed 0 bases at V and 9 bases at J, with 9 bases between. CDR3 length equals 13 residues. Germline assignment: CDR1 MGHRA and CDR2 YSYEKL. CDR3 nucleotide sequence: TGCGCCAGCAGCCAAGATCAGAGGGGTGAGCAGTTCTTC. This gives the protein CASSQDQRGEQFF.

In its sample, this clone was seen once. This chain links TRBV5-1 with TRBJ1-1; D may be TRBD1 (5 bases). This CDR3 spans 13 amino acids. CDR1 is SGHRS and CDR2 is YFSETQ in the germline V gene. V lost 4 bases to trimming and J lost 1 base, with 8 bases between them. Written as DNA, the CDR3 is TGCGCCAGCAGCGTTGGGGCGAACACTGAAGCTTTCTTT. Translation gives CASSVGANTEAFF.

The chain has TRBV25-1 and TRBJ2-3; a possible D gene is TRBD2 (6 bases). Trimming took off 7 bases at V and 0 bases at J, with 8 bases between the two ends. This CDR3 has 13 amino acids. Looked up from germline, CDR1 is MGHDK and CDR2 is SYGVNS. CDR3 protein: CASIRGSTDTQYF. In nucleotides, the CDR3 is TGTGCCAGCATACGGGGGAGCACAGATACGCAGTATTTT.

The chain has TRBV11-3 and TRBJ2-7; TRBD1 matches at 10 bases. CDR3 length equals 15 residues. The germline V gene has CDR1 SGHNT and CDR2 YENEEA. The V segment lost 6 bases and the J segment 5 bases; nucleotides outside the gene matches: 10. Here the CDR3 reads CASSLNRDRGHEQYF. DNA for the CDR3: TGTGCCAGCAGTTTAAACCGGGACAGGGGACACGAGCAGTACTTC.

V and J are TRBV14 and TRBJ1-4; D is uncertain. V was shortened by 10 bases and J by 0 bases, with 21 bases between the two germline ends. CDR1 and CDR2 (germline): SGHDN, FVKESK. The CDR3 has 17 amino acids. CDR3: CATSKARTLPTNEKLFF. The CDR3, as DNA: TGTGCCACCTCCAAGGCCAGGACTTTACCAACTAATGAAAAACTGTTTTTT.

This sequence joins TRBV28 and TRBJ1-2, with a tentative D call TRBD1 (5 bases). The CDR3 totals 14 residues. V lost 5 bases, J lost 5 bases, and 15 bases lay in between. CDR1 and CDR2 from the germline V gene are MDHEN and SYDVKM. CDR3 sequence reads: CASSAGGTFYGYTF. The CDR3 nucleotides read TGTGCCAGCAGTGCCGGCGGGACTTTTTATGGCTACACCTTC.

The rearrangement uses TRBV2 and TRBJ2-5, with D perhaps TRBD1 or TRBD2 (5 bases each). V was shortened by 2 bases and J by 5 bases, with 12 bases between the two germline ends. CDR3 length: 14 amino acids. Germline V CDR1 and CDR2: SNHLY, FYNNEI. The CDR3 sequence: CASSESRGGETQYF. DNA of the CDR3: TGTGCCAGCAGTGAATCAAGGGGCGGGGAGACCCAGTACTTC.

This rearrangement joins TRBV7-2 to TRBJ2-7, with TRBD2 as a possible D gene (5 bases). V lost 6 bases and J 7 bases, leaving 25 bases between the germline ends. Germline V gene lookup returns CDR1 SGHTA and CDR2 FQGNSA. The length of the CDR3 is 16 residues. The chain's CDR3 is CASRPERASRVGEQYF. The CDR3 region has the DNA TGTGCCAGCAGACCCGAGAGGGCTAGCAGAGTAGGAGAGCAGTACTTC.

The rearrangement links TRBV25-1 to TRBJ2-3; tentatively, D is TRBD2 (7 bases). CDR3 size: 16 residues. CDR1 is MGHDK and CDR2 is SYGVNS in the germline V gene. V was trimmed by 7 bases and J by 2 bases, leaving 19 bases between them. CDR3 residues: CASTEGGVGYTDTQYF. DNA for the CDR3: TGTGCCAGCACCGAAGGGGGGGTCGGGTACACAGATACGCAGTATTTT. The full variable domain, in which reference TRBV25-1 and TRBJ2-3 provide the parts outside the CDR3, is EADIYQTPRYLVIGTGKKITLECSQTMGHDKMYWYQQDPGMELHLIHYSYGVNSTEKGDLSSESTVSRIRTEHFPLTLESARPSHTSQYLCASTEGGVGYTDTQYFGPGTRLTVL.

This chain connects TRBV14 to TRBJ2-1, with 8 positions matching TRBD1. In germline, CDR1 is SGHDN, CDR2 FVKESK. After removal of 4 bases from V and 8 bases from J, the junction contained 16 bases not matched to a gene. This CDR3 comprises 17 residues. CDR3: CASSRLGAGGYFYEQFF. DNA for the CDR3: TGTGCCAGCAGCCGCCTGGGGGCAGGGGGCTACTTCTATGAGCAGTTCTTC.

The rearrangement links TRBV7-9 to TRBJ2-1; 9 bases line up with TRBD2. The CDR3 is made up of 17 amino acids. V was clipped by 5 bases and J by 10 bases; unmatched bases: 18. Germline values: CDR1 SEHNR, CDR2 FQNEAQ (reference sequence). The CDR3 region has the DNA TGTGCCAGCAGCCCCACCCGTGTGGTAGCGGGAGTAGACGAGCAGTTCTTC. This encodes CASSPTRVVAGVDEQFF.

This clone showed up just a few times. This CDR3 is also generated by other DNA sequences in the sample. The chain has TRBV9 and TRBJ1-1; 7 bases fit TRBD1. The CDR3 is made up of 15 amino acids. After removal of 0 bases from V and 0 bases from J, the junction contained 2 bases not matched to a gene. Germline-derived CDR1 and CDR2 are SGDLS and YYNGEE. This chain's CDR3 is CASSVVGQVNTEAFF. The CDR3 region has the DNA TGTGCCAGCAGCGTAGTAGGACAGGTGAACACTGAAGCTTTCTTT.

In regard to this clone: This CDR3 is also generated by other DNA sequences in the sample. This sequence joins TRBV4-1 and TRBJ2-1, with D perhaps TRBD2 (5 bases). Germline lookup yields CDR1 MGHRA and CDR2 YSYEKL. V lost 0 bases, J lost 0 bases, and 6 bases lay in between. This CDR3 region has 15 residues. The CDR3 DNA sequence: TGCGCCAGCAGCCAAGAGGGGAGCTCCTACAATGAGCAGTTCTTC. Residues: CASSQEGSSYNEQFF.

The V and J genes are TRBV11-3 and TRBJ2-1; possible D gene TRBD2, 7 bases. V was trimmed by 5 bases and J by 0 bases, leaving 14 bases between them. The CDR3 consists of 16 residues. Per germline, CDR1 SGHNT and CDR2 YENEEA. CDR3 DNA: TGTGCCAGCAGCCCAGGGGAGGGGCTCTCCTACAATGAGCAGTTCTTC. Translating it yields CASSPGEGLSYNEQFF.

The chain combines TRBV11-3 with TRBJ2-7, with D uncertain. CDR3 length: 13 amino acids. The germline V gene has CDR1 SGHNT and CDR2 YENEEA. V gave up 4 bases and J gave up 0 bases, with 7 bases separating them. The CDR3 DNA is TGTGCCAGCAGCTCCAAAACCTCCTACGAGCAGTACTTC. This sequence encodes CASSSKTSYEQYF.

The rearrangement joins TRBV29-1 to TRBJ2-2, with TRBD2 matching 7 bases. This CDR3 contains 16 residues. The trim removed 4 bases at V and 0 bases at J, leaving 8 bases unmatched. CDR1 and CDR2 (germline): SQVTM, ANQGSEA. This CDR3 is CSVGSSGKTNTGELFF. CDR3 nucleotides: TGCAGCGTTGGATCCAGCGGGAAAACGAACACCGGGGAGCTGTTTTTT.

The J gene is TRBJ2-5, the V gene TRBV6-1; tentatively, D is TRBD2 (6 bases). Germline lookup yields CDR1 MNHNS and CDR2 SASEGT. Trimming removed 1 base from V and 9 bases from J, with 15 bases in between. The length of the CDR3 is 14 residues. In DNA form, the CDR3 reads TGTGCCAGCAGTGAAGGAAGACGGAGGGTGCCCCAGTACTTC. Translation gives CASSEGRRRVPQYF.

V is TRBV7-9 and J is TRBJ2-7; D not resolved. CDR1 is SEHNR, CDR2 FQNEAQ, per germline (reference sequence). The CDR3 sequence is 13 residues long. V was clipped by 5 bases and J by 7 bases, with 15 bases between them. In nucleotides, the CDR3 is TGTGCCAGCAGCCCAACGGACGTTCAGGAGCAGTACTTC. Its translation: CASSPTDVQEQYF.

CDR3: CASTPLPPSGANVLTF. CDR3 in DNA: TGTGCCAGCACCCCACTCCCCCCTTCTGGGGCCAACGTCCTGACTTTC. This chain uses TRBV7-8 with TRBJ2-6, with no clear D. This CDR3 region has 16 residues. Germline values: CDR1 SGHVS, CDR2 FQNEAQ. Trimming cost V 7 bases and J 1 base, with 14 bases left between them.

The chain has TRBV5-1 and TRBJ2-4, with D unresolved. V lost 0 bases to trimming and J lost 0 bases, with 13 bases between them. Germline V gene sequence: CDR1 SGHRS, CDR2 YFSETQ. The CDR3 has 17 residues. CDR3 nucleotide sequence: TGCGCCAGCAGCTTGGACCCCCTACTCTTAGCCAAAAACATTCAGTACTTC. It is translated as CASSLDPLLLAKNIQYF.

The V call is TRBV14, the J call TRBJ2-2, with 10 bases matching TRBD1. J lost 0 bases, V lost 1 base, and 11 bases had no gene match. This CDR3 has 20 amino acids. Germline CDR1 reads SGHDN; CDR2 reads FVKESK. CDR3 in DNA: TGTGCCAGCAGCCAAGTGGGACAGGGGAGCGGGAGTCCGAACACCGGGGAGCTGTTTTTT. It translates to CASSQVGQGSGSPNTGELFF.